This record concerns one TCR beta chain sequence. This sample stems from a study of response to subunit inactivated influenza vaccine. Each CDR3 protein is one row after TCRdb ran MiXCR on the RT-PCR reads. The sample lists about 580,000 distinct CDR3 sequences, about 14% seen once, with around 10% in the top ten. V was trimmed by 1 base and J by 7 bases, leaving 13 bases between them. The germline V gene has CDR1 LGHDT and CDR2 YNNKEL (reference sequence). The CDR3 is made up of 14 amino acids. The clonotype originates from a man aged 50 to 60 who received an inactivated influenza vaccine. The chain links TRBV3-1 to TRBJ1-1, with D maybe TRBD1 (6 bases). Here the sequenced sample was PBMCs from blood, taken 12 days after vaccination. The CDR3 protein is CASSQGQGGGEAFF. The CDR3 nucleotides are TGTGCCAGCAGCCAAGGACAAGGGGGTGGTGAAGCTTTCTTT.